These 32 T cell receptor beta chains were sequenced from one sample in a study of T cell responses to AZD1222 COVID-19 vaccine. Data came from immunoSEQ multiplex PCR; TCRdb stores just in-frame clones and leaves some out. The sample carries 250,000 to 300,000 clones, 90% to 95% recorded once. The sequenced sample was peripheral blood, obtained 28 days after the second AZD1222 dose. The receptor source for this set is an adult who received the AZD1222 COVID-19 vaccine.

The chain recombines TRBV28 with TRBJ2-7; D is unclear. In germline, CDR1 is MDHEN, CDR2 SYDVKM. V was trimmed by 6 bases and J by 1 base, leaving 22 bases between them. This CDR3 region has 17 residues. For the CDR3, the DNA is TGTGCCAGCAGCCGACGGTTCGGCACAGATAATTCCTACGAGCAGTACTTC. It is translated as CASSRRFGTDNSYEQYF.

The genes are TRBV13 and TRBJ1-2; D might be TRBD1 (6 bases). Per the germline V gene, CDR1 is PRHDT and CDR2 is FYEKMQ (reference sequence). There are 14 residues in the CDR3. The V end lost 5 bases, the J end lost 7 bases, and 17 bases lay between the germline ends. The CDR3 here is CASSPLGGYLGYTF. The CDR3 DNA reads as TGTGCCAGCAGCCCCCTGGGGGGCTACCTTGGCTACACCTTC. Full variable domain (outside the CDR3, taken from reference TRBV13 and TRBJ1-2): AAGVIQSPRHLIKEKRETATLKCYPIPRHDTVYWYQQGPGQDPQFLISFYEKMQSDKGSIPDRFSAQQFSDYHSELNMSSLELGDSALYFCASSPLGGYLGYTFGSGTRLTVV.

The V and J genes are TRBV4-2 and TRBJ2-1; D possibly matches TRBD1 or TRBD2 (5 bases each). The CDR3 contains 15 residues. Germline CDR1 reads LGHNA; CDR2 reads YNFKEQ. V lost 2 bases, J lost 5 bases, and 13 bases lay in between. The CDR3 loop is CASSQPGTRDNEQFF. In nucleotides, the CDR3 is TGTGCCAGCAGCCAACCCGGGACCCGCGACAATGAGCAGTTCTTC.

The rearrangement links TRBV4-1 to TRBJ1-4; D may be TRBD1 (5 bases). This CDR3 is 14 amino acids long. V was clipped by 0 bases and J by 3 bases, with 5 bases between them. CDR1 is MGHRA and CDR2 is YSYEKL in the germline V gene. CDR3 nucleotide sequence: TGCGCCAGCAGCCAAGAGGGGGCTAATGAAAAACTGTTTTTT. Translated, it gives CASSQEGANEKLFF.

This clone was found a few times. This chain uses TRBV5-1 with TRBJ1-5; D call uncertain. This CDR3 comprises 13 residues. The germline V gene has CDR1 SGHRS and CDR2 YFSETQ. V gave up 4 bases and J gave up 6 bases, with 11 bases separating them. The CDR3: CASSPEGIQPQHF. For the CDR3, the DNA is TGCGCCAGCAGCCCGGAAGGGATTCAGCCCCAGCATTTT.

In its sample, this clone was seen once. The CDR3 is CASSGQGAGNTIYF. CDR3 sequence (DNA): TGTGCCAGCAGCGGACAGGGGGCTGGAAACACCATATATTTT. The V gene is TRBV4-2, the J gene TRBJ1-3; TRBD1 aligns across 10 bases. The V segment lost 5 bases and the J segment 2 bases; nucleotides outside the gene matches: 0. Germline-derived CDR1 and CDR2 are LGHNA and YNFKEQ. CDR3 size: 14 residues.

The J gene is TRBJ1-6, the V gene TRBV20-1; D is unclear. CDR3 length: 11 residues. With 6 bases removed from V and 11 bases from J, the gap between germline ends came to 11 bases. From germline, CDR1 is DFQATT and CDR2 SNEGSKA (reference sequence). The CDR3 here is CSAPGRPPLHF. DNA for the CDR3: TGCAGTGCCCCGGGTAGACCACCCCTCCACTTT.

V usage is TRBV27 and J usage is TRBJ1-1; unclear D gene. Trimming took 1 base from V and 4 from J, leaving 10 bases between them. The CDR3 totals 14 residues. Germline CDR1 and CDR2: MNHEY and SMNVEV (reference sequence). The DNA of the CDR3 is TGTGCCAGCAGTTTATTGAGAGTCGGCACTGAAGCTTTCTTT. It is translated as CASSLLRVGTEAFF.

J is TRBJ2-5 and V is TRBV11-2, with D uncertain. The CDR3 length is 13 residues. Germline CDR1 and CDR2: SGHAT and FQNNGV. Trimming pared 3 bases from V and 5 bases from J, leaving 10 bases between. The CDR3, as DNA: TGTGCCAGCAGCTTTCCCGGAGCGGAGACCCAGTACTTC. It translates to CASSFPGAETQYF.

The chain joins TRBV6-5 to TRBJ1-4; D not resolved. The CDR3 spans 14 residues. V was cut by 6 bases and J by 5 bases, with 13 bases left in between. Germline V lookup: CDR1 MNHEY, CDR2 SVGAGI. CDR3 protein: CASRPRTENEKLFF. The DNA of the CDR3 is TGTGCCAGCAGACCACGGACCGAGAATGAAAAACTGTTTTTT.

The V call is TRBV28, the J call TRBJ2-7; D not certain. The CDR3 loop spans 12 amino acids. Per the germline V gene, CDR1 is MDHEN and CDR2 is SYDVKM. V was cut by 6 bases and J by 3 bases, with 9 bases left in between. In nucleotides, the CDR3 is TGTGCCAGCAGCCTTCCATTCTACGAGCAGTACTTC. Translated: CASSLPFYEQYF.

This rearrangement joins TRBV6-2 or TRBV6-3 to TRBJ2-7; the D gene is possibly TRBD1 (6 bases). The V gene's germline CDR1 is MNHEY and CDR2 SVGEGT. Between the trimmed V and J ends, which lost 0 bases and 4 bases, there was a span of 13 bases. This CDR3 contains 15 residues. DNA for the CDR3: TGTGCCAGCAGTTACTCGAGCAGGGGCTTGTACGAGCAGTACTTC. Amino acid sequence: CASSYSSRGLYEQYF.

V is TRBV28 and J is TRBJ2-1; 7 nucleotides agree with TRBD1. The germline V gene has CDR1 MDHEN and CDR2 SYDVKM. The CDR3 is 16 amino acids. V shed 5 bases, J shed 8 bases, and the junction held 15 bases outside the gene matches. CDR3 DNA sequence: TGTGCCAGCAGTCCCCCCGAGCAGGGGGTCGGGTATGAGCAGTTCTTC. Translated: CASSPPEQGVGYEQFF.

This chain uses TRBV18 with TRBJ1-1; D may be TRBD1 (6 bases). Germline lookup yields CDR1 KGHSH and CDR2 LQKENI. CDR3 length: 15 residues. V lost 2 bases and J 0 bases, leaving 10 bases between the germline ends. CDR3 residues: CASSPYQGLNTEAFF. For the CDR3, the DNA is TGTGCCAGCTCACCATACCAGGGGTTGAACACTGAAGCTTTCTTT. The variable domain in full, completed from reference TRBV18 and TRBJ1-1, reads NAGVMQNPRHLVRRRGQEARLRCSPMKGHSHVYWYRQLPEEGLKFMVYLQKENIIDESGMPKERFSAEFPKEGPSILRIQQVVRGDSAAYFCASSPYQGLNTEAFFGQGTRLTVV.

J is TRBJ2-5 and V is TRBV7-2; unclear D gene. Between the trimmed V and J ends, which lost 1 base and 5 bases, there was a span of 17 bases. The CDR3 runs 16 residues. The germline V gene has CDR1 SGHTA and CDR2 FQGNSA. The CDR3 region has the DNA TGTGCCAGCAGCTTAGAGGGTCGTGTAGCCGGGGAGACCCAGTACTTC. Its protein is CASSLEGRVAGETQYF. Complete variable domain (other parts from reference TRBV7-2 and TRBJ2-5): GAGVSQSPSNKVTEKGKDVELRCDPISGHTALYWYRQSLGQGLEFLIYFQGNSAPDKSGLPSDRFSAERTGGSVSTLTIQRTQQEDSAVYLCASSLEGRVAGETQYFGPGTRLLVL.

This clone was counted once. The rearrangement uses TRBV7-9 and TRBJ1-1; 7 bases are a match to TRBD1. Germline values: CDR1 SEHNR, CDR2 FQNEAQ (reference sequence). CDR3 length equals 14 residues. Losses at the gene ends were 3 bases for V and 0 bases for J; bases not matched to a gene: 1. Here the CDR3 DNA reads TGTGCCAGCAGCTTGACAGGGATGAACACTGAAGCTTTCTTT. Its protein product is CASSLTGMNTEAFF.

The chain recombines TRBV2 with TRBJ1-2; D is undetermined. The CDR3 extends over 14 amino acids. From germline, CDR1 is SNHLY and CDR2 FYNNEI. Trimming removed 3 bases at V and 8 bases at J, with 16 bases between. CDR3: CASSEMRRREGYTF. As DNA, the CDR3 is TGTGCCAGCAGTGAGATGAGAAGGAGGGAAGGCTACACCTTC.

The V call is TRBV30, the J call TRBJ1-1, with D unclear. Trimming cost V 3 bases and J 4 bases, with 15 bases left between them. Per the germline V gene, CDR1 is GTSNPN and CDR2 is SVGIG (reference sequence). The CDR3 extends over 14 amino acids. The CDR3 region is CAWRSTRRSTEAFF. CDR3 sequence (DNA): TGTGCCTGGAGGTCGACACGCAGGAGCACTGAAGCTTTCTTT.

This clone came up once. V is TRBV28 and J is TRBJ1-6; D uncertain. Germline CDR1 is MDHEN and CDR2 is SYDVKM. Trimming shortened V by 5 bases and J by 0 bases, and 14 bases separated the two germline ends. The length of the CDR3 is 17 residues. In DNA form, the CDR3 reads TGTGCCAGCAGTCGGGCGGACGGGAGCTCCTATAATTCACCCCTCCACTTT. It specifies CASSRADGSSYNSPLHF.

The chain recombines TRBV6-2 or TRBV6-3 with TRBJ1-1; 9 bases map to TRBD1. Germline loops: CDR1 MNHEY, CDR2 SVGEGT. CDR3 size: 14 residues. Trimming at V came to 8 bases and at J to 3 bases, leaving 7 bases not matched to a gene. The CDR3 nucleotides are TGTGCCAGCTGCCCGGGACAGGGAGACACTGAAGCTTTCTTT. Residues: CASCPGQGDTEAFF.

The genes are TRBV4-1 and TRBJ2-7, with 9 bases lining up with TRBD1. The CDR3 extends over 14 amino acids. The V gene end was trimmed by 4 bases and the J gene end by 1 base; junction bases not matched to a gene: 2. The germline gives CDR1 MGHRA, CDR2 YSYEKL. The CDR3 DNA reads TGCGCCAGCAGCCTGGACAGGGGATCCTACGAGCAGTACTTC. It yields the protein CASSLDRGSYEQYF.

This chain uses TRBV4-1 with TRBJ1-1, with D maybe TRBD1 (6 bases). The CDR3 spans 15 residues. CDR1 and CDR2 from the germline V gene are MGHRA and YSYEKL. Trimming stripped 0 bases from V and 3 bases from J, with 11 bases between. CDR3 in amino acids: CASSQDRGAYTEAFF. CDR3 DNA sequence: TGCGCCAGCAGCCAAGATAGGGGGGCCTACACTGAAGCTTTCTTT.

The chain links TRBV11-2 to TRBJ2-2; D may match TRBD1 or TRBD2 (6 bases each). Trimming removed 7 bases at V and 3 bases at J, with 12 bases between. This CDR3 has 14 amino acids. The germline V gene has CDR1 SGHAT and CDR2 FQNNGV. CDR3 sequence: CASNPRGHTGELFF. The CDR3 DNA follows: TGTGCCAGCAACCCCCGGGGGCACACCGGGGAGCTGTTTTTT.

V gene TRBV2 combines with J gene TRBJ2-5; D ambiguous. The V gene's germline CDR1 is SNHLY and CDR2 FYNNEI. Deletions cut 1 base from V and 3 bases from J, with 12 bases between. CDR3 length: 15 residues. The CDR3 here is CASSEDGRPEETQYF. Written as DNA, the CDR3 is TGTGCCAGCAGTGAAGACGGACGGCCTGAAGAGACCCAGTACTTC.

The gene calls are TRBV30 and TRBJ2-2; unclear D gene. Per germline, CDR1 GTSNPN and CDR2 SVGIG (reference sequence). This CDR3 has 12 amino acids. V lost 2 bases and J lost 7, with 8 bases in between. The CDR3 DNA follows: TGTGCCTGGAGTAAAGGTTACGGGGAGCTGTTTTTT. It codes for CAWSKGYGELFF.

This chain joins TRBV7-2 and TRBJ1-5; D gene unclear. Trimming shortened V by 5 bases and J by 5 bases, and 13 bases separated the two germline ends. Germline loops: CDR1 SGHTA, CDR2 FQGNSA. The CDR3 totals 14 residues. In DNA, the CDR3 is TGTGCCAGCAGCCCCGCGCCCGGCTATCAGCCCCAGCATTTT. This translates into CASSPAPGYQPQHF.

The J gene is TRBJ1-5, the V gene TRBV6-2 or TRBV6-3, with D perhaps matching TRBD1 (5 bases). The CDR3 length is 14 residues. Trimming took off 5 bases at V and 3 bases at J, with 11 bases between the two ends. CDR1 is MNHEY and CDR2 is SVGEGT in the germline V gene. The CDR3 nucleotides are TGTGCCAGCAGTCCGACAGCTACCAATCAGCCCCAGCATTTT. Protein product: CASSPTATNQPQHF.

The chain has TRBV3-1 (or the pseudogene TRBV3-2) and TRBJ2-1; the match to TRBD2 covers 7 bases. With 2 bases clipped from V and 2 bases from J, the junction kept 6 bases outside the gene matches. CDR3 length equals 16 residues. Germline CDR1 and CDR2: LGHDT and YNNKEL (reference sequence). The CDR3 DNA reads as TGTGCCAGCAGCCAACAGCGGGATTATCCCTACAATGAGCAGTTCTTC. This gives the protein CASSQQRDYPYNEQFF.

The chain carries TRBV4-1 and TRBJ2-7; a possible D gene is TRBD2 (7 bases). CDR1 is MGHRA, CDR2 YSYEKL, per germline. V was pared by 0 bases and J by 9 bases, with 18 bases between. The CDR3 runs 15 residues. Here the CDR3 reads CASSQDTGGLFGQYF. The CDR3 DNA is TGCGCCAGCAGCCAAGATACGGGGGGCCTCTTCGGGCAGTACTTC.

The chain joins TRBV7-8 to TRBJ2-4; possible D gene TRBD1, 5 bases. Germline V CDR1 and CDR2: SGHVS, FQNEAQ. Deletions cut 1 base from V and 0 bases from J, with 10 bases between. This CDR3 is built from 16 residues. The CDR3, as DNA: TGTGCCAGCAGCTTAGGGACACTTCTAGCCAAAAACATTCAGTACTTC. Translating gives CASSLGTLLAKNIQYF.

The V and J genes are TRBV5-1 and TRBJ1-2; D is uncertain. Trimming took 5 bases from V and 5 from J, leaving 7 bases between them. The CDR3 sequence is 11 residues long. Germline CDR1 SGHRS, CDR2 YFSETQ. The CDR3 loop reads CASRKDYGYTF. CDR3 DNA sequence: TGCGCCAGCAGAAAAGATTATGGCTACACCTTC.

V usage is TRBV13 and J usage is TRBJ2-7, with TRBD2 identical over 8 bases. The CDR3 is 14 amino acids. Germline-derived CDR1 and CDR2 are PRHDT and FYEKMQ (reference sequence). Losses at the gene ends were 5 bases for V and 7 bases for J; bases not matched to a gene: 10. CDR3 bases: TGTGCCAGCAGCCTAGCGGGTAAAGGGGGGGAGCAGTACTTC. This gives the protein CASSLAGKGGEQYF. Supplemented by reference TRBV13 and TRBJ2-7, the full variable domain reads AAGVIQSPRHLIKEKRETATLKCYPIPRHDTVYWYQQGPGQDPQFLISFYEKMQSDKGSIPDRFSAQQFSDYHSELNMSSLELGDSALYFCASSLAGKGGEQYFGPGTRLTVT.